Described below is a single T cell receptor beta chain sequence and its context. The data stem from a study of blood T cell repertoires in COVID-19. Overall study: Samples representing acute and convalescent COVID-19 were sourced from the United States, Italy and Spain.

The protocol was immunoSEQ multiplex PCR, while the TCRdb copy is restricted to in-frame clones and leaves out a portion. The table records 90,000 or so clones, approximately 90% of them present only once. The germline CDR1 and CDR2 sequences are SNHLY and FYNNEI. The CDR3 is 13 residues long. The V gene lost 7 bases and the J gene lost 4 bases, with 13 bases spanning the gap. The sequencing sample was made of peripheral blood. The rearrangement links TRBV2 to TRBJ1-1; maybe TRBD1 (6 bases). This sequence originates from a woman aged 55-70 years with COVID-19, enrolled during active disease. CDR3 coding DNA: TGTGCCAGCACCACAGGGTTGGGCACTGAAGCTTTCTTT. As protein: CASTTGLGTEAFF.